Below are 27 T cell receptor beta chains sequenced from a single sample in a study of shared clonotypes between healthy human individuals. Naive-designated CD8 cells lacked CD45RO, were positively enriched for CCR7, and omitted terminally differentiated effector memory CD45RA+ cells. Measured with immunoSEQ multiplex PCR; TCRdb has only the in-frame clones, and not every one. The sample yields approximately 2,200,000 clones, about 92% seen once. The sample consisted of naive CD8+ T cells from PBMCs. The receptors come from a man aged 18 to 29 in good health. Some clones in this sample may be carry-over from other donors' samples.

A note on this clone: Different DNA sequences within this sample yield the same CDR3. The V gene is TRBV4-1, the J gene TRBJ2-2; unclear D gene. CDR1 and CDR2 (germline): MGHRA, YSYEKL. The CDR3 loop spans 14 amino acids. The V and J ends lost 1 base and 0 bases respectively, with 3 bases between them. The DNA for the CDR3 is TGCGCCAGCAGCCAAGGACCGAACACCGGGGAGCTGTTTTTT. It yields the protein CASSQGPNTGELFF.

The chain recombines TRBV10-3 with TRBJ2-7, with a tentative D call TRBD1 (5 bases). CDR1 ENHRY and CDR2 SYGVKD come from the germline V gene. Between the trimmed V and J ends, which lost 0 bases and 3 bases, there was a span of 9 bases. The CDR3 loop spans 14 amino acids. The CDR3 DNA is TGTGCCATCAGTGAGTCGGGCAGGGTCTACGAGCAGTACTTC. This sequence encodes CAISESGRVYEQYF.

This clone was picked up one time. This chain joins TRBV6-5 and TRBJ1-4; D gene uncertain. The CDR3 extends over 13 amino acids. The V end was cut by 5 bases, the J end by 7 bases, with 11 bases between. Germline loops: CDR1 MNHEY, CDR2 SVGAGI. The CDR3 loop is CASSLGRGEKLFF. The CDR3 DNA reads TGTGCCAGCAGTCTCGGACGGGGTGAAAAACTGTTTTTT.

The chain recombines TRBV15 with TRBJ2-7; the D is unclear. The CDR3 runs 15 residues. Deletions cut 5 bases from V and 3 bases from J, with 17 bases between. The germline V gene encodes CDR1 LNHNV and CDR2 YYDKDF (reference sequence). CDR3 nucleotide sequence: TGTGCCACCAGCGGTGGGGTAACGAATAACTACGAGCAGTACTTC. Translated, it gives CATSGGVTNNYEQYF.

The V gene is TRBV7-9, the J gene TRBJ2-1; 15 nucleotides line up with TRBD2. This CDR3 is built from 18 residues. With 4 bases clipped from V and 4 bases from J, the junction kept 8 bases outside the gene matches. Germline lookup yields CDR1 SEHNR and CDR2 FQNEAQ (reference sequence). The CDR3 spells CASSSSGLAGGGYNEQFF. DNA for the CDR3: TGTGCCAGCAGCTCATCGGGACTAGCGGGAGGTGGGTACAATGAGCAGTTCTTC.

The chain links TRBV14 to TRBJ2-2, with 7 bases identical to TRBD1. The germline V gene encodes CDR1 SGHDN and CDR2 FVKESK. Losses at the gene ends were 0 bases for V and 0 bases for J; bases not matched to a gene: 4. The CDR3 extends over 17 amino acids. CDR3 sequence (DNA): TGTGCCAGCAGCCAAGATAGGGGGACAGCGAACACCGGGGAGCTGTTTTTT. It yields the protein CASSQDRGTANTGELFF. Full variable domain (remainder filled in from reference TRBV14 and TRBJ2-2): EAGVTQFPSHSVIEKGQTVTLRCDPISGHDNLYWYRRVMGKEIKFLLHFVKESKQDESGMPNNRFLAERTGGTYSTLKVQPAELEDSGVYFCASSQDRGTANTGELFFGEGSRLTVL.

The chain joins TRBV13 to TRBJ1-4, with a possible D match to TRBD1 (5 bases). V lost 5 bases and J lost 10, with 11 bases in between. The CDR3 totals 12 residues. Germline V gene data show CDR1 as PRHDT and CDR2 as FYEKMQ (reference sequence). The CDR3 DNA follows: TGTGCCAGCAGCAACGTCGGGGGAAAACTGTTTTTT. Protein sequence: CASSNVGGKLFF.

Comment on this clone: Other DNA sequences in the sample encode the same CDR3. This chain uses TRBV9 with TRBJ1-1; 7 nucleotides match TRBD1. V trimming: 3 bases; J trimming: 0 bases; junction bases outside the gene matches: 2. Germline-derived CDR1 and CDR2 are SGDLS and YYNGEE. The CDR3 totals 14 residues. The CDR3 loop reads CASSATGLNTEAFF. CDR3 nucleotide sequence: TGTGCCAGCAGCGCGACAGGGTTGAACACTGAAGCTTTCTTT.

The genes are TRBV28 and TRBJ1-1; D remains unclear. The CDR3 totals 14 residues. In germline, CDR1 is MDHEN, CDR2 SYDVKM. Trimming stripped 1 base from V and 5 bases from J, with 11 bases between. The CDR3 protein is CASSLSLGSTEAFF. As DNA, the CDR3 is TGTGCCAGCAGTTTATCCCTGGGTTCGACTGAAGCTTTCTTT.

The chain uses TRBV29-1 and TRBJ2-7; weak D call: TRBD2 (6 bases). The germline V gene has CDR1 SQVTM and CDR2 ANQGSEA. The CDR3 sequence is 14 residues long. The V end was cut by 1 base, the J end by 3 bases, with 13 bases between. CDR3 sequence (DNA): TGCAGCGTTGAAGCCTCCGGGACTGACTACGAGCAGTACTTC. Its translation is CSVEASGTDYEQYF.

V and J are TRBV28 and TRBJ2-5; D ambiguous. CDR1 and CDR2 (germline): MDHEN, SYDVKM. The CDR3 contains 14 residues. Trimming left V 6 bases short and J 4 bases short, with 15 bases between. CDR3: CASSPFGVRETQYF. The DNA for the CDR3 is TGTGCCAGCAGCCCTTTTGGGGTCAGAGAGACCCAGTACTTC.

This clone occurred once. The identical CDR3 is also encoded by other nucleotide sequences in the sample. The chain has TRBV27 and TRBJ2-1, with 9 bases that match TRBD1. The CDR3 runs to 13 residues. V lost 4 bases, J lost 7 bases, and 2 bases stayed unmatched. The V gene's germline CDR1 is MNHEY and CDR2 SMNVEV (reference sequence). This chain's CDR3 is CASSWGQGNEQFF. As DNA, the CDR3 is TGTGCCAGCAGTTGGGGACAGGGTAATGAGCAGTTCTTC.

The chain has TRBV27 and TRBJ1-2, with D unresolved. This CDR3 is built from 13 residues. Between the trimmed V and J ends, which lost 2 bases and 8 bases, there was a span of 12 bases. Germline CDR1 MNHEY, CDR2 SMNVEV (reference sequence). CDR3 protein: CASSLGFGYGYTF. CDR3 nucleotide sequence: TGTGCCAGCAGTTTAGGTTTTGGGTACGGCTACACCTTC.

CDR3 coding DNA: TGTGCCAGCAGTTTAACAGGAAGCAATGAGCAGTTCTTC. Residues: CASSLTGSNEQFF. This rearrangement joins TRBV28 to TRBJ2-1, with a possible D match to TRBD1 (5 bases). Trimming left V 2 bases short and J 6 bases short, with 8 bases between. CDR1 and CDR2 from the germline V gene are MDHEN and SYDVKM. This CDR3 is 13 amino acids long.

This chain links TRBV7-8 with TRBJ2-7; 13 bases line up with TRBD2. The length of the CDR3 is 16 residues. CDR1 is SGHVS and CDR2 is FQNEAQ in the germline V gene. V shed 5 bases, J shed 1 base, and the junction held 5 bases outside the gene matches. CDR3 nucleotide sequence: TGTGCCAGCAGCCCAACGGGACTAGCGGGGTCCTACGAGCAGTACTTC. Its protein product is CASSPTGLAGSYEQYF.

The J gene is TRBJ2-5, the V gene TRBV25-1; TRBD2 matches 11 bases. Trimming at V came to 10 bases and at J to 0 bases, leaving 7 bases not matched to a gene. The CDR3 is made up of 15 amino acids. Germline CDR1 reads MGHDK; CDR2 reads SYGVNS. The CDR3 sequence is CATGSSGRYQETQYF. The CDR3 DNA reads TGTGCCACCGGGTCTAGCGGGAGGTACCAAGAGACCCAGTACTTC.

The CDR3 coding sequence is TGTGCCAGCAGTGTGACAGGGGGCTTCACTGAAGCTTTCTTT. As protein: CASSVTGGFTEAFF. This sequence joins TRBV27 and TRBJ1-1; TRBD1 matches at 10 bases. CDR1 is MNHEY and CDR2 is SMNVEV in the germline V gene (reference sequence). This CDR3 comprises 14 residues. Trimming took 5 bases from V and 4 from J; bases not matched to a gene: 4.

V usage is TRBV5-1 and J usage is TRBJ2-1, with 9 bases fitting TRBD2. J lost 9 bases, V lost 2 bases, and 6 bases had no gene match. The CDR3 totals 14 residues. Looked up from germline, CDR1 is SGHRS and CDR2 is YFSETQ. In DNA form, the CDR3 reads TGCGCCAGCAGCTTAATAGCGGGAGCCTTTGAGCAGTTCTTC. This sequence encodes CASSLIAGAFEQFF.

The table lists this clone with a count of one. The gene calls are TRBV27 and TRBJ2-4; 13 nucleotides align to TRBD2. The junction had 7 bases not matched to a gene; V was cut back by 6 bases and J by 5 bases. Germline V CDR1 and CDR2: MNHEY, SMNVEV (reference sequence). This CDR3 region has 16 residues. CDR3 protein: CASRAGTSGTQNIQYF. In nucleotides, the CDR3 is TGTGCCAGCAGAGCCGGGACTAGCGGGACTCAAAACATTCAGTACTTC.

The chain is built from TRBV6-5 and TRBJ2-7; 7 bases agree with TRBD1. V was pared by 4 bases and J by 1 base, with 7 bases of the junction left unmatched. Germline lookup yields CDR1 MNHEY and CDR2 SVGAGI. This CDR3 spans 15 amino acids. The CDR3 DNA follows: TGTGCCAGCAGTTCCGAGACAGGGTGGTCCTACGAGCAGTACTTC. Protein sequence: CASSSETGWSYEQYF.

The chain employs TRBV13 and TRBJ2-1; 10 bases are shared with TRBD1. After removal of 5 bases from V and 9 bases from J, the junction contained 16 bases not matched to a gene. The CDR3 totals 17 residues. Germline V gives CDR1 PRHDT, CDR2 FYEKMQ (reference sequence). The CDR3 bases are TGTGCCAGCAGCACGCGAACCGGGACAGGGGAAGCGGGTGAGCAGTTCTTC. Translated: CASSTRTGTGEAGEQFF. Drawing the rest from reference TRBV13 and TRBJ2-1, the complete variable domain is AAGVIQSPRHLIKEKRETATLKCYPIPRHDTVYWYQQGPGQDPQFLISFYEKMQSDKGSIPDRFSAQQFSDYHSELNMSSLELGDSALYFCASSTRTGTGEAGEQFFGPGTRLTVL.

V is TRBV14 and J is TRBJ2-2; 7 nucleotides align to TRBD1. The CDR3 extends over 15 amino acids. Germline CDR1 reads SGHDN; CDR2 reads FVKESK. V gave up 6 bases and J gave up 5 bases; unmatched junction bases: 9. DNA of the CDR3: TGTGCCAGCAGGCGAGACAGGGTATCTACCGGGGAGCTGTTTTTT. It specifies CASRRDRVSTGELFF.

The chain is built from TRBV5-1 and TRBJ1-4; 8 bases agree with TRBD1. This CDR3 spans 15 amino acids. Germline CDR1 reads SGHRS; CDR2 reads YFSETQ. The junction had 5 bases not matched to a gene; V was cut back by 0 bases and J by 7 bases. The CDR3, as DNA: TGCGCCAGCAGCTTGGTGGCAGGGGGCAGTGAAAAACTGTTTTTT. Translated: CASSLVAGGSEKLFF.

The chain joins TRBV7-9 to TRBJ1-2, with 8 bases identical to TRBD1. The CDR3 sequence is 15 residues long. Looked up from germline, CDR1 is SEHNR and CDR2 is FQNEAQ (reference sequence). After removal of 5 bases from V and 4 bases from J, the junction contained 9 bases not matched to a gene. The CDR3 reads CASSPWGQAAYGYTF. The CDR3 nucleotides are TGTGCCAGCAGCCCGTGGGGACAGGCAGCCTATGGCTACACCTTC.

In nucleotides, the CDR3 is TGCGCCAGCAGCCAAGGAAGGGGGGGACAGGGGAATCAGCCCCAGCATTTT. Translated, it gives CASSQGRGGQGNQPQHF. The chain links TRBV4-1 to TRBJ1-5, with 10 bases fitting TRBD1. This CDR3 has 17 amino acids. Trimming at V came to 1 base and at J to 4 bases, leaving 7 bases not matched to a gene. Germline V lookup: CDR1 MGHRA, CDR2 YSYEKL.

CDR3 amino acids: CASSLSYSQGRSGELFF. The CDR3 DNA is TGTGCCAGCAGTTTATCCTACTCACAGGGCCGGTCCGGGGAGCTGTTTTTT. The chain uses TRBV27 and TRBJ2-2, with D perhaps matching TRBD1 (6 bases). CDR1 MNHEY and CDR2 SMNVEV come from the germline V gene (reference sequence). The CDR3 consists of 17 residues. V lost 0 bases to trimming and J lost 6 bases, with 17 bases between them.

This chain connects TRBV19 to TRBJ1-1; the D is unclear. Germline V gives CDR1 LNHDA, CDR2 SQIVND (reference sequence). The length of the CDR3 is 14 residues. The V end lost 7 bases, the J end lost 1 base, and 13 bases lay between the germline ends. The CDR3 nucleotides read TGTGCCAGTACCATGACTCGCGGGAACACTGAAGCTTTCTTT. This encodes CASTMTRGNTEAFF.